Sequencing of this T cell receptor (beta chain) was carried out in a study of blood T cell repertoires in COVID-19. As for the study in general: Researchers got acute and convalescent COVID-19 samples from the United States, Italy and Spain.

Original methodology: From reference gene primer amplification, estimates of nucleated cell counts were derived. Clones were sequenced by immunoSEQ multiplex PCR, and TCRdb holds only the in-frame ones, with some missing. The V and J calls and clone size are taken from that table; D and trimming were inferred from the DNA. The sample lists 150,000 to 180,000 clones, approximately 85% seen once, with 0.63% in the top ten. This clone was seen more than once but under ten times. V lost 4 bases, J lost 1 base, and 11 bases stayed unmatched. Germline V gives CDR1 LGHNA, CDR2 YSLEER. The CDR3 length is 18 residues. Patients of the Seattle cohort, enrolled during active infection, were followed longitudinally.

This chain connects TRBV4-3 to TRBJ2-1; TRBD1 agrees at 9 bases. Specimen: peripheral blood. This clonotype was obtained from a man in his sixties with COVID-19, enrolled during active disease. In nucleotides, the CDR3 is TGCGCCAGCAGCCTACGACAGGGGGTGTCGGCTTCCTACAATGAGCAGTTCTTC. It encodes CASSLRQGVSASYNEQFF.